This T cell receptor beta chain was sequenced in a study of shared clonotypes between healthy human individuals. Study-wide results and limits: In general, naive subsets displayed greater estimated richness than memory subsets did.

Evenly divided among several immunoSEQ plates was the genomic DNA of each subset. Sequenced by immunoSEQ multiplex PCR; TCRdb stores in-frame clones only, minus some. The sample includes about 1,500,000 clones, more than 95% of them seen just once. Comments on this clone: Its antigen is as yet unknown.

Researchers partitioned CD4+ cells into CD45RA+ naive and CD45RA-negative memory subsets. Source material: naive CD4+ T cells sorted from blood. Sample subset: CD45RA+ positively selected. This TCR was sampled from a man aged 25-45 years in good health.

The CDR3 protein is CASSSRPTGYNEQFF. As DNA, the CDR3 is TGTGCCAGCAGTTCCCGACCGACAGGTTACAATGAGCAGTTCTTC. J is TRBJ2-1 and V is TRBV6-5; D possibly corresponds to TRBD1 (6 bases). V gave up 4 bases and J gave up 4 bases, with 14 bases separating them. The length of the CDR3 is 15 residues. Germline-derived CDR1 and CDR2 are MNHEY and SVGAGI.